These 26 T cell receptor beta chains share one sample of origin, sequenced in a study of T cells in Graves' hyperthyroidism and ophthalmopathy. Amplification of TCR beta CDR3 regions was performed using RNA transcripts as template. During a first-round RT-PCR of the TCR CDR3, the HTBI primer set was used. MiXCR was run by TCRdb on the multiplex PCR reads, yielding one entry per CDR3 protein. The data show approximately 610,000 distinct CDR3 sequences, with 14% to 15% seen just once and approximately 4.3% held by the top ten. The sample consisted of blood. The receptors here all came from a woman in her forties with Graves' ophthalmopathy.

This clonotype was recorded many times. The J gene is TRBJ1-1, the V gene TRBV9; D is possibly TRBD1 (6 bases). The V gene's germline CDR1 is SGDLS and CDR2 YYNGEE. V was trimmed by 3 bases and J by 4 bases, leaving 19 bases between them. CDR3 length: 16 amino acids. The CDR3: CASSALNMGAGTEAFF. CDR3 bases: TGTGCCAGCAGCGCTCTTAACATGGGGGCGGGCACTGAAGCTTTCTTT.

This clonotype was seen repeatedly, ten times or more. The J gene is TRBJ1-1, the V gene TRBV12-3 or TRBV12-4; weak D call: TRBD1 (5 bases). CDR3 length equals 13 residues. V lost 6 bases and J 5 bases, leaving 13 bases between the germline ends. The CDR3 reads CASRPRQTTEAFF. The DNA for the CDR3 is TGTGCCAGCAGACCCAGACAGACTACTGAAGCTTTCTTT.

The chain joins TRBV10-3 to TRBJ2-1; D is unclear. The V and J ends lost 4 bases and 6 bases respectively, with 10 bases between them. This CDR3 has 13 residues. Germline V gene data show CDR1 as ENHRY and CDR2 as SYGVKD. This CDR3 reads CAISGLVSNEQFF. In DNA form, the CDR3 reads TGTGCCATCAGTGGTCTAGTCAGCAATGAGCAGTTCTTC.

Ten or more counts support this clonotype. The chain combines TRBV28 with TRBJ1-5; TRBD1 is a possible D gene (5 bases). Trimming took 6 bases from V and 3 from J, leaving 12 bases between them. The germline CDR1 and CDR2 sequences are MDHEN and SYDVKM. The CDR3 has 14 amino acids. The chain's CDR3 is CASSRGHLNQPQHF. Here the CDR3 DNA reads TGTGCCAGCAGCCGCGGACACCTCAATCAGCCCCAGCATTTT. Drawing the rest from reference TRBV28 and TRBJ1-5, the complete variable domain is DVKVTQSSRYLVKRTGEKVFLECVQDMDHENMFWYRQDPGLGLRLIYFSYDVKMKEKGDIPEGYSVSREKKERFSLILESASTNQTSMYLCASSRGHLNQPQHFGDGTRLSIL.

The V gene is TRBV6-2 or TRBV6-3, the J gene TRBJ1-1, with unresolved D. Looked up from germline, CDR1 is MNHEY and CDR2 is SVGEGT. The V and J ends lost 5 bases and 1 base respectively, with 11 bases between them. CDR3 length: 14 residues. The CDR3 nucleotides read TGTGCCAGCAGTCTCTACAGTGAGAACACTGAAGCTTTCTTT. Protein sequence: CASSLYSENTEAFF.

The V call is TRBV5-8, the J call TRBJ1-1; D is ambiguous. The CDR3 sequence is 13 residues long. Per the germline V gene, CDR1 is SGHTS and CDR2 is YDEGEE. The V gene lost 7 bases and the J gene lost 4 bases, with 14 bases spanning the gap. The chain's CDR3 is CASDVRLPTEAFF. As DNA, the CDR3 is TGTGCCAGCGACGTGAGACTTCCCACTGAAGCTTTCTTT.

The table lists this clonotype with many counts. The J gene is TRBJ2-5, the V gene TRBV20-1; no definite D call. In germline, CDR1 is DFQATT, CDR2 SNEGSKA (reference sequence). With 6 bases removed from V and 7 bases from J, the gap between germline ends came to 18 bases. This CDR3 region has 13 residues. CDR3 amino acids: CSAPRTPGGTQYF. CDR3 DNA sequence: TGCAGTGCCCCCAGGACGCCTGGTGGGACCCAGTACTTC.

This chain joins TRBV28 and TRBJ1-2; D unresolved. CDR1 and CDR2 (germline): MDHEN, SYDVKM. V was cut by 6 bases and J by 1 base, with 9 bases left in between. The CDR3 sequence is 13 residues long. DNA for the CDR3: TGTGCCAGCAGCTGGGAGAGTAACTATGGCTACACCTTC. It is translated as CASSWESNYGYTF.

The V gene is TRBV2, the J gene TRBJ2-7; unclear D gene. V lost 7 bases and J lost 0, with 7 bases in between. The germline CDR1 and CDR2 sequences are SNHLY and FYNNEI. The CDR3 is 12 residues long. CDR3 residues: CASTYSSYEQYF. CDR3 bases: TGTGCCAGCACTTACAGCTCCTACGAGCAGTACTTC.

This clonotype was seen repeatedly, ten times or more. The rearrangement joins TRBV11-2 to TRBJ2-2, with 7 positions matching TRBD2. Germline CDR1 SGHAT, CDR2 FQNNGV. This CDR3 is built from 16 residues. V gave up 1 base and J gave up 1 base; unmatched junction bases: 3. The CDR3 loop reads CASSLVAGWNTGELFF. The CDR3 DNA sequence: TGTGCCAGCAGCTTAGTAGCGGGTTGGAACACCGGGGAGCTGTTTTTT.

The sample holds many counts of this clonotype. The chain carries TRBV15 and TRBJ1-2; D remains unclear. Trimming removed 5 bases at V and 5 bases at J, with 12 bases between. The CDR3 runs to 13 residues. CDR1 is LNHNV and CDR2 is YYDKDF in the germline V gene (reference sequence). CDR3 DNA sequence: TGTGCCACCAGCCAAGATTCCCAGTATGGCTACACCTTC. This encodes CATSQDSQYGYTF.

Ten or more counts support this clonotype. This chain connects TRBV6-5 to TRBJ2-2, with TRBD1 matching 9 bases. The CDR3 has 14 amino acids. CDR1 MNHEY and CDR2 SVGAGI come from the germline V gene. V dropped 8 bases and J dropped 6; count of bases not matched to a gene: 7. The CDR3 bases are TGTGCCAGCGGATTACAGGGGGCGGCCGGGGAGCTGTTTTTT. Residues: CASGLQGAAGELFF.

The chain combines TRBV28 with TRBJ2-5, with D perhaps matching TRBD1 (7 bases). The V end lost 2 bases, the J end lost 4 bases, and 14 bases lay between the germline ends. CDR1 and CDR2 from the germline V gene are MDHEN and SYDVKM. This CDR3 has 15 residues. CDR3 sequence reads: CASSLRQGGAETQYF. The CDR3 coding sequence is TGTGCCAGCAGTTTACGGCAGGGGGGTGCAGAGACCCAGTACTTC.

This clonotype came up many times. This CDR3 is CASSSPYHSYGYTF. As DNA, the CDR3 is TGTGCCAGCAGCTCCCCATATCATAGCTATGGCTACACCTTC. The J gene is TRBJ1-2, the V gene TRBV6-1; D gene unclear. Germline-derived CDR1 and CDR2 are MNHNS and SASEGT. The CDR3 spans 14 residues. Trimming cost V 6 bases and J 4 bases, with 15 bases left between them.

The chain has TRBV9 and TRBJ2-7, with TRBD1 as a possible D gene (6 bases). There are 17 residues in the CDR3. Germline V lookup: CDR1 SGDLS, CDR2 YYNGEE. Trimming shortened V by 0 bases and J by 2 bases, and 18 bases separated the two germline ends. The CDR3 bases are TGTGCCAGCAGCGTAGGGTTAGGCCCAGGGGATGCCTACGAGCAGTACTTC. Protein sequence: CASSVGLGPGDAYEQYF.

This clonotype was counted a few times. This rearrangement joins TRBV28 to TRBJ2-3; TRBD1 is a possible D gene (5 bases). V lost 4 bases to trimming and J lost 0 bases, with 11 bases between them. The CDR3 sequence is 15 residues long. The germline CDR1 and CDR2 sequences are MDHEN and SYDVKM. The CDR3 DNA sequence: TGTGCCAGCAGTTCACAGGAACTAAGCACAGATACGCAGTATTTT. It codes for CASSSQELSTDTQYF. The full variable domain, completed using reference TRBV28 and TRBJ2-3, is DVKVTQSSRYLVKRTGEKVFLECVQDMDHENMFWYRQDPGLGLRLIYFSYDVKMKEKGDIPEGYSVSREKKERFSLILESASTNQTSMYLCASSSQELSTDTQYFGPGTRLTVL.

As regards this clonotype: A read error is possible here, since a much larger clone lies one base away. V and J are TRBV30 and TRBJ1-5; 10 bases fit TRBD1. V lost 5 bases to trimming and J lost 14 bases; unmatched junction nucleotides: 15. This CDR3 is 14 amino acids long. The germline V gene has CDR1 GTSNPN and CDR2 SVGIG (reference sequence). The CDR3: CAWSSGQGWSPKHF. The CDR3 DNA sequence: TGTGCCTGGTCGTCGGGACAGGGGTGGTCTCCCAAGCATTTT.

The rearrangement joins TRBV6-1 to TRBJ2-7; perhaps TRBD1 as D (6 bases). CDR3 size: 15 residues. V lost 6 bases to trimming and J lost 2 bases, with 17 bases between them. The germline CDR1 and CDR2 sequences are MNHNS and SASEGT. The CDR3 DNA reads as TGTGCCAGCAGAGAGACAGGACAGACGGCCTACGAGCAGTACTTC. It specifies CASRETGQTAYEQYF.

This clonotype was seen many times. This chain uses TRBV6-2 or TRBV6-3 with TRBJ1-5; D gene unclear. CDR3 length equals 14 residues. Germline values: CDR1 MNHEY, CDR2 SVGEGT. Trimming left V 0 bases short and J 9 bases short, with 12 bases between. The chain's CDR3 is CASSYSSAVRPQHF. The CDR3 DNA follows: TGTGCCAGCAGTTACTCGAGTGCGGTCAGGCCCCAGCATTTT.

This clonotype was detected only a few times. The gene calls are TRBV6-1 and TRBJ2-2, with D uncertain. The V end lost 11 bases, the J end lost 0 bases, and 7 bases lay between the germline ends. The CDR3 sequence is 12 residues long. The V gene's germline CDR1 is MNHNS and CDR2 SASEGT. CDR3 residues: CACLSNTGELFF. The CDR3 DNA sequence: TGTGCCTGCCTTTCGAACACCGGGGAGCTGTTTTTT.

This clonotype has more than one count but fewer than ten. V and J are TRBV7-2 and TRBJ2-7; 8 bases line up with TRBD2. This CDR3 has 14 residues. The germline V gene encodes CDR1 SGHTA and CDR2 FQGNSA. V trimming: 3 bases; J trimming: 3 bases; junction bases outside the gene matches: 4. In nucleotides, the CDR3 is TGTGCCAGCAGCTTTAATAGCGGGATCTACGAGCAGTACTTC. It codes for CASSFNSGIYEQYF.

At least ten counts were recorded for this clonotype. The chain uses TRBV12-3 or TRBV12-4 and TRBJ2-7; 9 nucleotides match TRBD1. The CDR3 loop spans 15 amino acids. V shed 6 bases, J shed 4 bases, and the junction held 10 bases outside the gene matches. The CDR3 reads CASSTAGTGKYEQYF. The DNA for the CDR3 is TGTGCCAGCAGCACCGCCGGGACAGGGAAATACGAGCAGTACTTC.

This rearrangement joins TRBV19 to TRBJ1-5, with D maybe TRBD1 (5 bases). The germline V gene has CDR1 LNHDA and CDR2 SQIVND (reference sequence). The germline V and J ends were trimmed by 2 bases and 4 bases, with 15 bases remaining between them. The CDR3 spans 16 residues. CDR3 protein: CASSIRRETGNQPQHF. The CDR3, as DNA: TGTGCCAGTAGTATACGCAGGGAGACTGGGAATCAGCCCCAGCATTTT. Based on the CDR3 plus reference TRBV19 and TRBJ1-5, the full variable domain is DGGITQSPKYLFRKEGQNVTLSCEQNLNHDAMYWYRQDPGQGLRLIYYSQIVNDFQKGDIAEGYSVSREKKESFPLTVTSAQKNPTAFYLCASSIRRETGNQPQHFGDGTRLSIL.

This clonotype was detected ten times or more. The J gene is TRBJ2-7, the V gene TRBV6-2 or TRBV6-3, with D uncertain. From germline, CDR1 is MNHEY and CDR2 SVGEGT. The CDR3 sequence is 14 residues long. Trimming took 6 bases from V and 1 from J, leaving 13 bases between them. Here the CDR3 DNA reads TGTGCCAGCAGACCACCTGACCAATCCTACGAGCAGTACTTC. This gives the protein CASRPPDQSYEQYF.

This clonotype was observed at least ten times. CDR3 amino acids: CASSLEGFRSTEAFF. CDR3 DNA: TGTGCCAGCAGCTTAGAAGGTTTTAGGAGCACTGAAGCTTTCTTT. This chain joins TRBV7-3 and TRBJ1-1, with D unclear. The CDR3 has 15 residues. Germline values: CDR1 SGHTA, CDR2 FQGTGA. Trimming shortened V by 2 bases and J by 4 bases, and 14 bases separated the two germline ends. The entire variable domain, with the rest obtained from reference TRBV7-3 and TRBJ1-1, is as follows: GAGVSQTPSNKVTEKGKYVELRCDPISGHTALYWYRQSLGQGPEFLIYFQGTGAADDSGLPNDRFFAVRPEGSVSTLKIQRTERGDSAVYLCASSLEGFRSTEAFFGQGTRLTVV.

This clonotype was observed at least ten times. V and J are TRBV12-5 and TRBJ2-4; TRBD1 or TRBD2 may be the D gene (5 bases each). This CDR3 is built from 17 residues. Germline lookup yields CDR1 LGHNT and CDR2 FRNRAP. Trimming stripped 3 bases from V and 5 bases from J, with 20 bases between. CDR3 amino acids: CASGFLPGRRAENIQYF. The CDR3 coding sequence is TGTGCTAGTGGTTTCCTTCCGGGACGCCGTGCCGAAAACATTCAGTACTTC.